This is a list of T cell receptor beta chains from one sample in a study of shared clonotypes between healthy human individuals. Only in-frame clones appear in the TCRdb table, and some are missing; sequencing was by immunoSEQ multiplex PCR. The sample lists roughly 2,500,000 clones; approximately 93% were seen once. The sequenced sample consisted of naive CD4+ T cells from PBMCs. The receptors were sampled from a man younger than 35 in good health. Some clones in this sample may be carry-over from other donors' samples. Each CDR3 is given with its conserved first and last residue. Fields, in order: D gene, J gene, V gene, clone size, CDR3 protein, CDR3 DNA. The D gene is left open where the match is weak. Not every row has a clone size; where given, it reads once, few, many or a size class.

D gene: -
J gene: TRBJ1-5
V gene: TRBV18
clone size: -
CDR3 protein: CASSPGQYNQPQHF
CDR3 DNA: TGTGCCAGCTCACCAGGGCAGTACAATCAGCCCCAGCATTTT

D gene: TRBD1
J gene: TRBJ2-7
V gene: TRBV9
clone size: -
CDR3 protein: CASSVGQGAYEQYF
CDR3 DNA: TGTGCCAGCAGCGTAGGGCAGGGGGCCTACGAGCAGTACTTC

D gene: TRBD1
J gene: TRBJ1-1
V gene: TRBV28
clone size: -
CDR3 protein: CASSLYRGRTEAFF
CDR3 DNA: TGTGCCAGCAGTTTATACAGGGGAAGAACTGAAGCTTTCTTT

D gene: -
J gene: TRBJ2-3
V gene: TRBV27
clone size: -
CDR3 protein: CASRNLAGTDTQYF
CDR3 DNA: TGTGCCAGCAGAAATTTAGCGGGCACAGATACGCAGTATTTT

D gene: -
J gene: TRBJ1-1
V gene: TRBV29-1
clone size: few
CDR3 protein: CSVVRMLNTEAFF
CDR3 DNA: TGCAGCGTTGTAAGGATGCTGAACACTGAAGCTTTCTTT

D gene: -
J gene: TRBJ2-1
V gene: TRBV27
clone size: -
CDR3 protein: CASSPRGAGNEQFF
CDR3 DNA: TGTGCCAGCAGTCCGAGGGGCGCGGGCAATGAGCAGTTCTTC

D gene: TRBD2
J gene: TRBJ2-2
V gene: TRBV6-6
clone size: -
CDR3 protein: CASSLAGEGGELFF
CDR3 DNA: TGTGCCAGCAGCTTAGCGGGAGAAGGCGGGGAGCTGTTTTTT

D gene: -
J gene: TRBJ2-3
V gene: TRBV9
clone size: -
CDR3 protein: CASSSLHGYADTQYF
CDR3 DNA: TGTGCCAGCAGCTCTCTCCACGGCTACGCAGATACGCAGTATTTT

D gene: TRBD1
J gene: TRBJ2-5
V gene: TRBV7-6
clone size: -
CDR3 protein: CASSPRRQGGETQYF
CDR3 DNA: TGTGCCAGCAGCCCACGACGACAGGGCGGGGAGACCCAGTACTTC

D gene: -
J gene: TRBJ2-5
V gene: TRBV11-2
clone size: -
CDR3 protein: CASSHRETQYF
CDR3 DNA: TGTGCCAGCAGTCATAGGGAGACCCAGTACTTC

D gene: TRBD2
J gene: TRBJ2-1
V gene: TRBV2
clone size: few
CDR3 protein: CASSRTSGRNEQFF
CDR3 DNA: TGTGCCAGCTCCCGGACTAGCGGGAGGAATGAGCAGTTCTTC

D gene: -
J gene: TRBJ1-2
V gene: TRBV15
clone size: -
CDR3 protein: CATSRDQGNYGYTF
CDR3 DNA: TGTGCCACCAGCAGAGATCAGGGTAACTATGGCTACACCTTC

D gene: TRBD1
J gene: TRBJ1-3
V gene: TRBV7-9
clone size: -
CDR3 protein: CASQDRGNGNTIYF
CDR3 DNA: TGTGCCAGCCAGGACAGGGGCAATGGAAACACCATATATTTT

D gene: -
J gene: TRBJ2-2
V gene: TRBV6-1
clone size: once
CDR3 protein: CASSEAPRTGELFF
CDR3 DNA: TGTGCCAGCAGTGAAGCACCGAGAACCGGGGAGCTGTTTTTT

D gene: -
J gene: TRBJ2-1
V gene: TRBV19
clone size: -
CDR3 protein: CATKAAGREEQFF
CDR3 DNA: TGTGCCACCAAAGCTGCGGGGCGAGAAGAGCAGTTCTTC

D gene: TRBD1
J gene: TRBJ1-1
V gene: TRBV7-9
clone size: -
CDR3 protein: CASSLSTGGFTEAFF
CDR3 DNA: TGTGCCAGCAGCTTAAGTACAGGGGGCTTCACTGAAGCTTTCTTT

D gene: TRBD1
J gene: TRBJ2-7
V gene: TRBV6-4
clone size: -
CDR3 protein: CASTGTGGFYEQYF
CDR3 DNA: TGTGCCAGCACAGGGACAGGGGGCTTCTACGAGCAGTACTTC

D gene: -
J gene: TRBJ1-1
V gene: TRBV19
clone size: -
CDR3 protein: CASRKGLNLNTEAFF
CDR3 DNA: TGTGCCAGTAGGAAAGGGCTTAACTTGAACACTGAAGCTTTCTTT

D gene: -
J gene: TRBJ2-6
V gene: TRBV4-2
clone size: -
CDR3 protein: CASSPKTTSSGANVLTF
CDR3 DNA: TGTGCCAGCAGCCCAAAGACCACTAGTTCTGGGGCCAACGTCCTGACTTTC

D gene: -
J gene: TRBJ1-4
V gene: TRBV28
clone size: -
CDR3 protein: CASSSPGEGNEKLFF
CDR3 DNA: TGTGCCAGCAGTTCCCCCGGTGAAGGGAATGAAAAACTGTTTTTT

D gene: -
J gene: TRBJ2-6
V gene: TRBV5-4
clone size: -
CDR3 protein: CASSSQGLGANVLTF
CDR3 DNA: TGTGCCAGCAGCTCTCAGGGGCTTGGGGCCAACGTCCTGACTTTC

D gene: TRBD2
J gene: TRBJ2-2
V gene: TRBV27
clone size: -
CDR3 protein: CASSLGLAGGPRTGELFF
CDR3 DNA: TGTGCCAGCAGTTTGGGCCTAGCGGGAGGGCCCCGCACCGGGGAGCTGTTTTTT

D gene: TRBD1
J gene: TRBJ1-1
V gene: TRBV4-1
clone size: -
CDR3 protein: CASRPAQGARSTEAFF
CDR3 DNA: TGCGCCAGCAGGCCAGCACAGGGGGCGCGTAGCACTGAAGCTTTCTTT

D gene: -
J gene: TRBJ1-3
V gene: TRBV7-9
clone size: -
CDR3 protein: CASTRLELSGNTIYF
CDR3 DNA: TGTGCCAGCACGAGATTGGAGTTGTCTGGAAACACCATATATTTT

D gene: -
J gene: TRBJ2-1
V gene: TRBV7-6
clone size: -
CDR3 protein: CASSPRLRVSEQFF
CDR3 DNA: TGTGCCAGCAGCCCGCGCTTGAGGGTCAGCGAGCAGTTCTTC

D gene: TRBD1
J gene: TRBJ1-1
V gene: TRBV25-1
clone size: few
CDR3 protein: CASSPQGGRTEAFF
CDR3 DNA: TGTGCCAGCAGCCCCCAGGGGGGTCGCACTGAAGCTTTCTTT